Each of the 10 T cell receptor beta chains below was sequenced from the same sample in a study of T cells in Graves' hyperthyroidism and ophthalmopathy. Researchers amplified the TCR beta CDR3 regions from RNA transcripts. The study used the HTBI primer set for a first-round RT-PCR of the TCR CDR3. TCRdb fed the multiplex PCR reads into MiXCR, producing one record per CDR3 protein. The table has some 490,000 distinct CDR3 sequences, roughly 22% seen once. Sequencing used blood. These receptors came from a woman between 65 and 79 years old with Graves' ophthalmopathy.

The chain is built from TRBV7-9 and TRBJ2-7, with TRBD1 matching over 7 bases. Germline V CDR1 and CDR2: SEHNR, FQNEAQ (reference sequence). The V segment lost 4 bases and the J segment 5 bases; nucleotides outside the gene matches: 8. CDR3 length: 14 residues. The CDR3, as DNA: TGTGCCAGCAGCTCAAAGACAGGGATTCACGAGCAGTACTTC. This encodes CASSSKTGIHEQYF.

Concerning this clonotype itself: An end of the junction differs from the germline gene, which may be a read error. The chain has TRBV3-1 and TRBJ2-5, with D perhaps TRBD1 or TRBD2 (6 bases each). This CDR3 is 14 amino acids long. CDR1 and CDR2 from the germline V gene are LGHDT and YNNKEL (reference sequence). The CDR3 reads CANSLLGGQETQYF. CDR3 coding DNA: TGTGCCAACAGCCTGCTAGGGGGGCAAGAGACCCAGTACTTC.

This clonotype was picked up many times. The genes are TRBV6-5 and TRBJ1-1; the D gene is possibly TRBD1 (5 bases). Germline V gives CDR1 MNHEY, CDR2 SVGAGI. With 2 bases removed from V and 5 bases from J, the gap between germline ends came to 6 bases. The length of the CDR3 is 12 residues. The CDR3: CASSYGGTEAFF. CDR3 in DNA: TGTGCCAGCAGTTACGGGGGTACTGAAGCTTTCTTT.

This clonotype was seen repeatedly, ten times or more. The chain combines TRBV24-1 with TRBJ2-3; the D gene is possibly TRBD1 (6 bases). Trimming shortened V by 6 bases and J by 5 bases, and 11 bases separated the two germline ends. Germline V gene sequence: CDR1 KGHDR, CDR2 SFDVKD. This CDR3 has 13 residues. The chain's CDR3 is CATSPQGRDTQYF. The CDR3 region has the DNA TGTGCCACCAGTCCTCAGGGGAGAGATACGCAGTATTTT.

This clonotype has a handful of counts. This chain connects TRBV19 to TRBJ1-1; D uncertain. With 1 base removed from V and 7 bases from J, the gap between germline ends came to 4 bases. CDR3 length equals 11 residues. Germline V lookup: CDR1 LNHDA, CDR2 SQIVND (reference sequence). The CDR3 DNA reads TGTGCCAGTAGTATAGTGGGTGAAGCTTTCTTT. The encoded protein is CASSIVGEAFF.

This clonotype was seen a handful of times. V is TRBV12-3 or TRBV12-4 and J is TRBJ1-3; the D is unclear. This CDR3 contains 11 residues. V dropped 3 bases and J dropped 10 bases, with 7 bases sitting between them. Written as DNA, the CDR3 is TGTGCCAGCAGTTTCAGTTGGACCATATATTTT. It encodes CASSFSWTIYF.

This chain links TRBV20-1 with TRBJ2-1; 11 bases agree with TRBD2. Per germline, CDR1 DFQATT and CDR2 SNEGSKA (reference sequence). Germline trimming cut 2 bases from V and 1 base from J; bases unmatched to any gene: 4. The CDR3 has 16 residues. The CDR3 protein is CSARRGLAVSYNEQFF. CDR3 DNA sequence: TGCAGTGCTAGACGGGGACTAGCGGTTTCCTACAATGAGCAGTTCTTC.

The V gene is TRBV29-1, the J gene TRBJ2-1, with a weak D call TRBD2 (6 bases). Germline V gives CDR1 SQVTM, CDR2 ANQGSEA. Trimming stripped 7 bases from V and 6 bases from J, with 25 bases between. This CDR3 has 16 residues. The CDR3 reads CSGGDLPSRDLNEQFF. Written as DNA, the CDR3 is TGCAGCGGGGGGGATTTACCTAGCCGAGACCTCAATGAGCAGTTCTTC.

This chain joins TRBV6-2 or TRBV6-3 and TRBJ2-7; no reliable D call. Germline V gene sequence: CDR1 MNHEY, CDR2 SVGEGT. The CDR3 totals 12 residues. The V end was cut by 8 bases, the J end by 6 bases, with 14 bases between. The CDR3 coding sequence is TGTGCCAGCTGCTCGACGGTCTTCGAGCAGTACTTC. Encoded protein: CASCSTVFEQYF.

This clonotype occurred a few times. V gene TRBV6-1 combines with J gene TRBJ2-7, with 9 bases lining up with TRBD1. The CDR3 is made up of 11 amino acids. The germline V gene has CDR1 MNHNS and CDR2 SASEGT. V shed 11 bases, J shed 3 bases, and the junction held 2 bases outside the gene matches. CDR3 in DNA: TGTGCCGGACAGGGGTTCTACGAGCAGTACTTC. Translated: CAGQGFYEQYF.